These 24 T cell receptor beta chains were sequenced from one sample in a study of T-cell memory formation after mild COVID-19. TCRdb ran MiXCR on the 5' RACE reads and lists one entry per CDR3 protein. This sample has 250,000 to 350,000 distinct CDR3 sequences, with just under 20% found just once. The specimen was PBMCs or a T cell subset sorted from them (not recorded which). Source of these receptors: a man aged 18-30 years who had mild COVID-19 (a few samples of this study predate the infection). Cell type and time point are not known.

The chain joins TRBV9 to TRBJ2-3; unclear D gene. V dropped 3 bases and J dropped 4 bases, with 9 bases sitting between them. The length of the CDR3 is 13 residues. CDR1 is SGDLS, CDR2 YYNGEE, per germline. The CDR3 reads CASSETMADTQYF. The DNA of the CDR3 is TGTGCCAGCAGCGAAACGATGGCAGATACGCAGTATTTT.

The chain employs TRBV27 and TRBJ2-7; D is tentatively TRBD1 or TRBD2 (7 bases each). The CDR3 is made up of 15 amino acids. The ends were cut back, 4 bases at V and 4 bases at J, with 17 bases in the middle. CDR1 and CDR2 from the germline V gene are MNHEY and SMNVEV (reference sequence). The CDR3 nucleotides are TGTGCCAGCAGTTCCCTCCAGGGGGGGTGGTACGAGCAGTACTTC. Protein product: CASSSLQGGWYEQYF.

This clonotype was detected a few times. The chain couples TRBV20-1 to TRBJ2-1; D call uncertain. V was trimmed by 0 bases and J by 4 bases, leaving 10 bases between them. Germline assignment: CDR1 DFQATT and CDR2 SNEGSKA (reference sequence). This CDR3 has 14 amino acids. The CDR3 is CSARDEAGYNEQFF. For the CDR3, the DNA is TGCAGTGCTAGAGATGAGGCCGGTTACAATGAGCAGTTCTTC.

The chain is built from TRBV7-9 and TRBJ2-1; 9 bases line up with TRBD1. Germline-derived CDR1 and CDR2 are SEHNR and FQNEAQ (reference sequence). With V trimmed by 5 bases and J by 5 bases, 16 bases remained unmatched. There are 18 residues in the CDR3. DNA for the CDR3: TGTGCCAGCAGCCCTACCCGGGACAGGGATGGGCCCCACAATGAGCAGTTCTTC. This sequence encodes CASSPTRDRDGPHNEQFF.

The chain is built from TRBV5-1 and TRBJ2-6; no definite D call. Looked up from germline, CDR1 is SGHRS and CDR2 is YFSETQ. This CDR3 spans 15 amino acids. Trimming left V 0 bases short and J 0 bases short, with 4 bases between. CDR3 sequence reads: CASSLVDSGANVLTF. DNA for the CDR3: TGCGCCAGCAGCTTGGTAGACTCTGGGGCCAACGTCCTGACTTTC.

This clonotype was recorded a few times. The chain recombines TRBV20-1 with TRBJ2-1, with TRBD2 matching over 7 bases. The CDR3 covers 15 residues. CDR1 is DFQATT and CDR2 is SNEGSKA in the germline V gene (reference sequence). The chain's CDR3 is CSGLSPRGVHNEQFF. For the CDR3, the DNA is TGCAGCGGCCTGTCCCCCCGGGGGGTCCACAATGAGCAGTTCTTC.

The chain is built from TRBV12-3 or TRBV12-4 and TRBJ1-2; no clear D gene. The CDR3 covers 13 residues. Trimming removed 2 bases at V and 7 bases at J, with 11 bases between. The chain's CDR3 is CASSLLAELGYTF. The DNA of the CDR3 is TGTGCCAGCAGTTTATTGGCAGAGCTTGGCTACACCTTC.

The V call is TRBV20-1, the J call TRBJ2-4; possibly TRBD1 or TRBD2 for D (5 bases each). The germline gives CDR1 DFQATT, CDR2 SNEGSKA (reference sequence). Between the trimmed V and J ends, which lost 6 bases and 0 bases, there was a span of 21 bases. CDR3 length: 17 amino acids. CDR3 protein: CSAWGSTTRRAKNIQYF. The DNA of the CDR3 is TGCAGTGCCTGGGGGTCCACTACCCGGAGAGCCAAAAACATTCAGTACTTC.

This chain's CDR3 is CSARGGSGEQYF. In DNA, the CDR3 is TGCAGTGCTAGAGGTGGGTCGGGCGAGCAGTACTTC. The rearrangement links TRBV20-1 to TRBJ2-7, with D uncertain. Germline values: CDR1 DFQATT, CDR2 SNEGSKA (reference sequence). The CDR3 covers 12 residues. The V end lost 1 base, the J end lost 6 bases, and 10 bases lay between the germline ends.

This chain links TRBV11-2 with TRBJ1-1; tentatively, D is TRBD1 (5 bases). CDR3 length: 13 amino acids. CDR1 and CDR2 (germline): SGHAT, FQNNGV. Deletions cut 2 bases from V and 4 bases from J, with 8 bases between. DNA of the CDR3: TGTGCCAGCAGCTTACAGGGCCTCACTGAAGCTTTCTTT. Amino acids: CASSLQGLTEAFF.

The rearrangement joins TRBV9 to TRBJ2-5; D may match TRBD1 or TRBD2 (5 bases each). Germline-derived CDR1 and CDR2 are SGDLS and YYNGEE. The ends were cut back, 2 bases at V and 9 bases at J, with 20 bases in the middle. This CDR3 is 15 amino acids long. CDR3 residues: CASSVDGTRAVAQYF. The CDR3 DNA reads TGTGCCAGCAGCGTGGACGGGACCCGGGCGGTTGCCCAGTACTTC. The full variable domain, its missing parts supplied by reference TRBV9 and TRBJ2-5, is DSGVTQTPKHLITATGQRVTLRCSPRSGDLSVYWYQQSLDQGLQFLIQYYNGEERAKGNILERFSAQQFPDLHSELNLSSLELGDSALYFCASSVDGTRAVAQYFGPGTRLLVL.

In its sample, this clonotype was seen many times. In DNA, the CDR3 is TGTGCCAGCAGTTTAGCAGGGGAGAACACCGGGGAGCTGTTTTTT. Its translation is CASSLAGENTGELFF. J is TRBJ2-2 and V is TRBV28, with D possibly TRBD1 on 6 matching bases. Trimming pared 2 bases from V and 1 base from J, leaving 8 bases between. The CDR3 has 15 amino acids. The germline V gene has CDR1 MDHEN and CDR2 SYDVKM.

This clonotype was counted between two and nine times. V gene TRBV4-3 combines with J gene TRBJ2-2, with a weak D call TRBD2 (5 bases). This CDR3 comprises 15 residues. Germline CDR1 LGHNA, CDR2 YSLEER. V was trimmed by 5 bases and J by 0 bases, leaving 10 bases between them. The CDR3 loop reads CASSRERSNTGELFF. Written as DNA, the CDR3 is TGCGCCAGCAGCAGAGAGCGGTCGAACACCGGGGAGCTGTTTTTT.

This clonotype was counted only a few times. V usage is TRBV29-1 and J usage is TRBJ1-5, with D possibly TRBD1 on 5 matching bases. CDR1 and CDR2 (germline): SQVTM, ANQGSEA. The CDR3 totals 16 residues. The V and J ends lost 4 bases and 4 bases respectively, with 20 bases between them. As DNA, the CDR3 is TGCAGCGTTGTCCTGACAGTGCCCTGGAAAAATCAGCCCCAGCATTTT. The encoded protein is CSVVLTVPWKNQPQHF.

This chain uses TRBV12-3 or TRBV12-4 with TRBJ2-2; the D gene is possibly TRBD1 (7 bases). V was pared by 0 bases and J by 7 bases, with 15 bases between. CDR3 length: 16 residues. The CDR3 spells CASSLAVTGRIGELFF. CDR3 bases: TGTGCCAGCAGTTTAGCTGTGACAGGGAGGATCGGGGAGCTGTTTTTT.

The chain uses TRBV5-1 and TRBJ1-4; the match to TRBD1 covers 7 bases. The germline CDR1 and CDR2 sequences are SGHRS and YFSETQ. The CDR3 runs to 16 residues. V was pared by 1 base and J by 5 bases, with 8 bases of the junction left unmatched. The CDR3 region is CASSLRQGAMNEKLFF. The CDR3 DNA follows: TGCGCCAGCAGCTTGAGACAGGGAGCGATGAATGAAAAACTGTTTTTT.

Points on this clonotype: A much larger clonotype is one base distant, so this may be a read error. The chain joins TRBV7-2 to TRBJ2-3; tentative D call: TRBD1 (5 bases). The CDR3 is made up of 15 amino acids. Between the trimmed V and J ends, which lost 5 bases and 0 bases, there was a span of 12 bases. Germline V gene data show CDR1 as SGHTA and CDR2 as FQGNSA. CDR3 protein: CASSRVGPSTDTQYF. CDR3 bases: TGTGCCAGCAGCCGCGTGGGGCCAAGCACAGATACGCAGTATTTT.

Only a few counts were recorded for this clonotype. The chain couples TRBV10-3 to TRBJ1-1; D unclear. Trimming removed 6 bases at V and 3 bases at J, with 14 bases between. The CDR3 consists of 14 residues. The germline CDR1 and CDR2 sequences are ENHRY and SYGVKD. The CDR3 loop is CAIREERKDTEAFF. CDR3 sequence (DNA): TGTGCCATCAGGGAAGAGAGGAAGGACACTGAAGCTTTCTTT.

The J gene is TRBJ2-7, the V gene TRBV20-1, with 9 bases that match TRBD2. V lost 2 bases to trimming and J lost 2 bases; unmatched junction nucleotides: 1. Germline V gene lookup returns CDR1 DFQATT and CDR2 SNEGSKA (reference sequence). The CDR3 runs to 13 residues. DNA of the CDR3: TGCAGTGCTAGACCTAGCGGGGCCTACGAGCAGTACGTC. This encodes CSARPSGAYEQYV.

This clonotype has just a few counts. The CDR3 sequence is CASSLNSAGGTEAFF. The CDR3 nucleotides are TGCGCCAGCAGCTTGAACTCTGCGGGGGGCACTGAAGCTTTCTTT. The V gene is TRBV5-1, the J gene TRBJ1-1; tentatively, D is TRBD1 (5 bases). This CDR3 is built from 15 residues. Trimming shortened V by 1 base and J by 4 bases, and 14 bases separated the two germline ends. CDR1 and CDR2 (germline): SGHRS, YFSETQ.

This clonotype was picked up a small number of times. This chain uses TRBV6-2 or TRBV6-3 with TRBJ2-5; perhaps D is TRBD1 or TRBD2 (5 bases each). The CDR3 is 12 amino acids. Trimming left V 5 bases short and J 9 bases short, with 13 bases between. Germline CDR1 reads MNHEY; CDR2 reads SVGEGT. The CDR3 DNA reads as TGTGCCAGCAGTCGGGACGCCCGCTCCCAGTACTTC. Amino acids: CASSRDARSQYF.

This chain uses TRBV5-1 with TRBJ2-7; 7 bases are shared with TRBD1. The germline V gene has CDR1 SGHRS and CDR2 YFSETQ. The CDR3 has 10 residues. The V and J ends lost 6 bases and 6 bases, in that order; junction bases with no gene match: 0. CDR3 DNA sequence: TGCGCCAGCACAGGGGGCGAGCAGTACGTC. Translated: CASTGGEQYV.

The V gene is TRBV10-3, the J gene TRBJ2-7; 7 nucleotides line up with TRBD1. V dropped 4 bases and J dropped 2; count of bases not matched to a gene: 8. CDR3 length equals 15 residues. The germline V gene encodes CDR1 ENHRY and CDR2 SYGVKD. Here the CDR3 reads CAISGGYTGAYEQYF. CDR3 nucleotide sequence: TGTGCCATCAGTGGGGGATATACAGGGGCCTACGAGCAGTACTTC.

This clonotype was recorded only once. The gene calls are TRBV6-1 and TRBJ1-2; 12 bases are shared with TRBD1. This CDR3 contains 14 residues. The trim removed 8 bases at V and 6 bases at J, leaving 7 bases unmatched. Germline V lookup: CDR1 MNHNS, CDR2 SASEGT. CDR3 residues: CASVPGQGADGYTF. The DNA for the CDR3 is TGTGCCAGCGTACCGGGACAGGGGGCAGATGGCTACACCTTC.